Shown below are 17 T cell receptor beta chains from a single sample sequenced in a study of T cell responses to AZD1222 COVID-19 vaccine. Assay used: immunoSEQ multiplex PCR; TCRdb lists only in-frame clones, some missing. The table lists approximately 90,000 clones, about 87% of them singletons. The source was peripheral blood, collected on day 0 of AZD1222 vaccination. The source is an adult in good health.

The chain joins TRBV10-1 to TRBJ1-1, with a tentative D call TRBD1 (6 bases). Germline CDR1 and CDR2: WNHNN and SYGVQD (reference sequence). This CDR3 is built from 12 residues. V was shortened by 3 bases and J by 10 bases, with 12 bases between the two germline ends. DNA for the CDR3: TGCGCCAGCAGTGATACGGAGGGGGGAGCTTTCTTT. It translates to CASSDTEGGAFF.

The chain has TRBV3-1 (or the pseudogene TRBV3-2) and TRBJ2-7; D may correspond to TRBD1 or TRBD2 (5 bases each). Trimming took off 4 bases at V and 2 bases at J, with 12 bases between the two ends. The CDR3 loop spans 14 amino acids. Germline loops: CDR1 LGHDT, CDR2 YNNKEL (reference sequence). DNA for the CDR3: TGTGCCAGCAGCCTCTCCCCGGGACCCTACGAGCAGTACTTC. Translated, it gives CASSLSPGPYEQYF.

The J gene is TRBJ2-7, the V gene TRBV6-5; 8 positions match TRBD2. The germline V gene has CDR1 MNHEY and CDR2 SVGAGI. The CDR3 covers 13 residues. V lost 2 bases to trimming and J lost 5 bases; unmatched junction nucleotides: 2. CDR3: CASSYPGGDEQYF. CDR3 nucleotides: TGTGCCAGCAGTTACCCGGGGGGGGACGAGCAGTACTTC.

V gene TRBV5-1 combines with J gene TRBJ2-3, with D tentatively TRBD2 (5 bases). This CDR3 has 13 residues. The V and J ends lost 3 bases and 6 bases respectively, with 11 bases between them. Germline values: CDR1 SGHRS, CDR2 YFSETQ. In DNA form, the CDR3 reads TGCGCCAGCAGCTCCGTGACGGGGGATACGCAGTATTTT. This sequence encodes CASSSVTGDTQYF.

This clone was counted a single time. V is TRBV11-2 and J is TRBJ1-2; no clear D gene. CDR1 is SGHAT and CDR2 is FQNNGV in the germline V gene. This CDR3 is built from 14 residues. V was shortened by 1 base and J by 8 bases, with 14 bases between the two germline ends. CDR3 amino acids: CASSLGGTLGGYTF. The DNA for the CDR3 is TGTGCCAGCAGCTTAGGTGGCACCCTAGGAGGCTACACCTTC.

This chain uses TRBV24-1 with TRBJ2-1; a weak D match, TRBD2 (7 bases). CDR1 is KGHDR, CDR2 SFDVKD, per germline. Trimming left V 2 bases short and J 6 bases short, with 13 bases between. The CDR3 extends over 15 amino acids. The CDR3 sequence is CATSDSVGGGNEQFF. The CDR3 DNA is TGTGCCACCAGTGATTCTGTGGGAGGGGGCAATGAGCAGTTCTTC.

This chain links TRBV19 with TRBJ1-1; the match to TRBD1 covers 7 bases. The CDR3 spans 14 residues. The V gene's germline CDR1 is LNHDA and CDR2 SQIVND (reference sequence). The ends lost 5 bases at V and 7 bases at J; junction bases unmatched: 10. DNA of the CDR3: TGTGCCAGTAGTCCGCGACAGGGTAATAATGAAGCTTTCTTT. Its translation is CASSPRQGNNEAFF.

The chain employs TRBV6-5 and TRBJ1-1; 8 bases align to TRBD1. The CDR3 totals 12 residues. Per germline, CDR1 MNHEY and CDR2 SVGAGI. J gave up 8 bases and V 5 bases, and 4 bases lay outside the gene matches. The CDR3 nucleotides read TGTGCCAGCAGTAAGGGGGACAGGGAAGCTTTCTTT. Its translation is CASSKGDREAFF.

The chain employs TRBV6-8 and TRBJ1-5; no definite D call. This CDR3 is 13 amino acids long. Germline CDR1 reads MNHGY; CDR2 reads SAAAGT. V lost 4 bases, J lost 7 bases, and 11 bases lay in between. CDR3 DNA sequence: TGTGCCAGCAGTTCCCGACTCATCCAGCCCCAGCATTTT. It specifies CASSSRLIQPQHF.

The V gene is TRBV19, the J gene TRBJ1-6, with 9 bases aligning to TRBD1. Per germline, CDR1 LNHDA and CDR2 SQIVND (reference sequence). This CDR3 is built from 13 residues. J was trimmed by 9 bases and V by 8 bases; bases with no gene match: 5. The CDR3: CASADRGGSPLHF. For the CDR3, the DNA is TGTGCCAGTGCTGACAGGGGGGGTTCACCCCTCCACTTT. Drawing the rest from reference TRBV19 and TRBJ1-6, the complete variable domain is DGGITQSPKYLFRKEGQNVTLSCEQNLNHDAMYWYRQDPGQGLRLIYYSQIVNDFQKGDIAEGYSVSREKKESFPLTVTSAQKNPTAFYLCASADRGGSPLHFGNGTRLTVT.

V and J are TRBV5-5 and TRBJ1-6; weak D call: TRBD1 (6 bases). Deletions cut 1 base from V and 5 bases from J, with 16 bases between. The CDR3 extends over 17 amino acids. Germline CDR1 reads SGHKS; CDR2 reads YYEKEE (reference sequence). In DNA form, the CDR3 reads TGTGCCAGCAGCTTGTCCAGCCGGGGGGGCCATAATTCACCCCTCCACTTT. It translates to CASSLSSRGGHNSPLHF.

The chain has TRBV4-2 and TRBJ2-5; 7 positions match TRBD1. V dropped 5 bases and J dropped 1; count of bases not matched to a gene: 7. This CDR3 has 15 residues. Germline V lookup: CDR1 LGHNA, CDR2 YNFKEQ. Written as DNA, the CDR3 is TGTGCCAGCAGCAAGACAGGGACAGTCCAAGAGACCCAGTACTTC. This translates into CASSKTGTVQETQYF.

V and J are TRBV7-9 and TRBJ1-1; D perhaps matches TRBD1 (6 bases). CDR1 is SEHNR and CDR2 is FQNEAQ in the germline V gene (reference sequence). Trimming stripped 5 bases from V and 5 bases from J, with 15 bases between. This CDR3 has 14 residues. CDR3 protein: CASSPSRGRTEAFF. In nucleotides, the CDR3 is TGTGCCAGCAGCCCAAGCAGGGGACGGACTGAAGCTTTCTTT.

In DNA, the CDR3 is TGCGCCAGCAGCCAAGTCCCGACAGGGGGAGAAAAACTGTTTTTT. It is translated as CASSQVPTGGEKLFF. The chain links TRBV4-1 to TRBJ1-4; 9 positions agree with TRBD1. CDR1 and CDR2 (germline): MGHRA, YSYEKL. The J segment lost 8 bases and the V segment lost 1 base, leaving 5 bases of the junction unmatched. CDR3 size: 15 residues.

This clone has just a few counts. The chain is built from TRBV10-3 and TRBJ2-5; the match to TRBD2 covers 8 bases. The CDR3 length is 16 residues. Germline assignment: CDR1 ENHRY and CDR2 SYGVKD. The V segment lost 2 bases and the J segment 4 bases; nucleotides outside the gene matches: 9. The CDR3 DNA reads as TGTGCCATCAGTGAGCCTGCGGGCCGGGGGGGAGAGACCCAGTACTTC. Its translation is CAISEPAGRGGETQYF.

The rearrangement links TRBV4-1 to TRBJ2-5; D perhaps matches TRBD1 (6 bases). V was shortened by 0 bases and J by 3 bases, with 14 bases between the two germline ends. In germline, CDR1 is MGHRA, CDR2 YSYEKL. This CDR3 has 16 amino acids. CDR3 coding DNA: TGCGCCAGCAGCCAAGATCCCGGGACAAGAAAAGAGACCCAGTACTTC. It yields the protein CASSQDPGTRKETQYF.

The rearrangement uses TRBV6-1 and TRBJ1-4; D is ambiguous. Per germline, CDR1 MNHNS and CDR2 SASEGT. CDR3 length: 15 amino acids. Trimming stripped 3 bases from V and 4 bases from J, with 12 bases between. The CDR3 is CASSDPLSGNEKLFF. For the CDR3, the DNA is TGTGCCAGCAGTGACCCCCTGAGCGGTAATGAAAAACTGTTTTTT.